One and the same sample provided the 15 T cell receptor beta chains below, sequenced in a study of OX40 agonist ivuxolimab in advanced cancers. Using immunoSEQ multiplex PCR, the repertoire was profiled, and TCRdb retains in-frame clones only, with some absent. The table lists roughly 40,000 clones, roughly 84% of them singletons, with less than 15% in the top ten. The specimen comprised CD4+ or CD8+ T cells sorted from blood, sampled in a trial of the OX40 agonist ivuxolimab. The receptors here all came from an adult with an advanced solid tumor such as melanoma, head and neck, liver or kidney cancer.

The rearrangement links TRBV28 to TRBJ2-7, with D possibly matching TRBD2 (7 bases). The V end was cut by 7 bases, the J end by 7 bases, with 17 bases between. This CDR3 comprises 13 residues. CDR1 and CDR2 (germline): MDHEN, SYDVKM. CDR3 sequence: CASIDGGRWEQYF. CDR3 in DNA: TGTGCCAGCATCGACGGGGGGCGGTGGGAGCAGTACTTC.

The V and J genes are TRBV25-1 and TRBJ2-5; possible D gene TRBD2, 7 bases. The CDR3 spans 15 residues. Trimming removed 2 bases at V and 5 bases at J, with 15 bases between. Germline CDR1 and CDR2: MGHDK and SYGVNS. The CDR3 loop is CASSELGGAEETQYF. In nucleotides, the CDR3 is TGTGCCAGCAGTGAACTTGGGGGGGCGGAGGAGACCCAGTACTTC. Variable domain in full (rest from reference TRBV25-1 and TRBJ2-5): EADIYQTPRYLVIGTGKKITLECSQTMGHDKMYWYQQDPGMELHLIHYSYGVNSTEKGDLSSESTVSRIRTEHFPLTLESARPSHTSQYLCASSELGGAEETQYFGPGTRLLVL.

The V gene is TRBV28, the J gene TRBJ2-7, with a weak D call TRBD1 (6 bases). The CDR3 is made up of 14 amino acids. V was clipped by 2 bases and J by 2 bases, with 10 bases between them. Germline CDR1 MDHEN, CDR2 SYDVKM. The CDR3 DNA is TGTGCCAGCAGTTTACAGGGGCCCCCCTACGAGCAGTACTTC. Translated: CASSLQGPPYEQYF.

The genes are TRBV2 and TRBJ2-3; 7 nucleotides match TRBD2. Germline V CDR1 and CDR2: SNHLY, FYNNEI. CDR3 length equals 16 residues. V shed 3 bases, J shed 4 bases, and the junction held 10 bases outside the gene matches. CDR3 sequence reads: CASSEGGRALADTQYF. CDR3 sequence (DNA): TGTGCCAGCAGTGAGGGTGGGAGGGCCTTGGCAGATACGCAGTATTTT.

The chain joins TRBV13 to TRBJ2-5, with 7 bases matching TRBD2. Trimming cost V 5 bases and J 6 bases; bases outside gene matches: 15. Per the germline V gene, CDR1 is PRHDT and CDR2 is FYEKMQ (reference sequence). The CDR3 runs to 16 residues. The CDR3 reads CASSDPLGGSRKTQYF. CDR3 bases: TGTGCCAGCAGCGATCCCCTGGGAGGGAGTCGGAAGACCCAGTACTTC.

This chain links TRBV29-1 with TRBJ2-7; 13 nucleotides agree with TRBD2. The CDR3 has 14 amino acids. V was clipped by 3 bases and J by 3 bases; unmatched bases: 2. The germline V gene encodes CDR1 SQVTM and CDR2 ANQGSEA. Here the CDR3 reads CSVEGLAGIYEQYF. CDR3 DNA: TGCAGCGTTGAGGGACTAGCGGGGATCTACGAGCAGTACTTC.

CDR3 in DNA: TGTGCCAGCAGTTACGCGCCACTAAACTATGGCTACACCTTC. Translated, it gives CASSYAPLNYGYTF. The V gene is TRBV6-5, the J gene TRBJ1-2, with D uncertain. V lost 2 bases to trimming and J lost 2 bases, with 9 bases between them. In germline, CDR1 is MNHEY, CDR2 SVGAGI. This CDR3 has 14 residues.

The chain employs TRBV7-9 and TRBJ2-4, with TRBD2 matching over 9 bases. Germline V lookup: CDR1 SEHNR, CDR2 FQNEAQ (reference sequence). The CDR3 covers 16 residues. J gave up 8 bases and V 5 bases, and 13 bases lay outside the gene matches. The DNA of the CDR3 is TGTGCCAGCAGCCCCCCCGGGGTAGCGGGGGAGGACATTCAGTACTTC. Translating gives CASSPPGVAGEDIQYF.

This CDR3 is CSVHGSNRGPGEQYF. The CDR3 DNA follows: TGCAGCGTTCATGGGTCAAACAGGGGGCCGGGGGAGCAGTACTTC. The chain couples TRBV29-1 to TRBJ2-5, with 9 bases matching TRBD1. This CDR3 spans 15 amino acids. V lost 5 bases to trimming and J lost 11 bases; unmatched junction nucleotides: 18. CDR1 and CDR2 (germline): SQVTM, ANQGSEA. Filled out from reference TRBV29-1 and TRBJ2-5, the complete variable domain reads SAVISQKPSRDICQRGTSLTIQCQVDSQVTMMFWYRQQPGQSLTLIATANQGSEATYESGFVIDKFPISRPNLTFSTLTVSNMSPEDSSIYLCSVHGSNRGPGEQYFGPGTRLLVL.

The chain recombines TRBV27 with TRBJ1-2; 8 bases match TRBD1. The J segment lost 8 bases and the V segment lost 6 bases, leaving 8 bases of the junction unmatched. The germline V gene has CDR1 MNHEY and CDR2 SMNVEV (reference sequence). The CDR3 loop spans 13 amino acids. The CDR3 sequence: CASRPGTGGGYTF. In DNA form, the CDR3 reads TGTGCCAGCAGACCCGGGACAGGTGGCGGCTACACCTTC.

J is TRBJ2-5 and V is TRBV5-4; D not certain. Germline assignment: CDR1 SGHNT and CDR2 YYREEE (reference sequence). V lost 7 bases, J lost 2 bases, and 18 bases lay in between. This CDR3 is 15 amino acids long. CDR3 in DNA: TGTGCCAGCTCACGGGCAGGAGAACCTCAAGAGACCCAGTACTTC. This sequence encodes CASSRAGEPQETQYF.

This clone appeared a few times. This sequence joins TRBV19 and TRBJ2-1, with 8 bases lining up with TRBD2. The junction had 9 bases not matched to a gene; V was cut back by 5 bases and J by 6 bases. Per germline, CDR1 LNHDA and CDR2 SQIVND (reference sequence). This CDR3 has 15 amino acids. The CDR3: CASSASAAGANEQFF. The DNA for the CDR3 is TGTGCCAGTAGTGCCAGTGCAGCGGGGGCCAATGAGCAGTTCTTC. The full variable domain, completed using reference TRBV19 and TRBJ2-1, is DGGITQSPKYLFRKEGQNVTLSCEQNLNHDAMYWYRQDPGQGLRLIYYSQIVNDFQKGDIAEGYSVSREKKESFPLTVTSAQKNPTAFYLCASSASAAGANEQFFGPGTRLTVL.

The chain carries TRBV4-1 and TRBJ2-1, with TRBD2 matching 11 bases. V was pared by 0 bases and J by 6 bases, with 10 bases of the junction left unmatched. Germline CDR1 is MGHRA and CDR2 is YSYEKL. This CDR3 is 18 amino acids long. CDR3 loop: CASSQDRVAGGPGNEQFF. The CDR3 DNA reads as TGCGCCAGCAGCCAAGATCGGGTAGCGGGAGGGCCGGGCAATGAGCAGTTCTTC.

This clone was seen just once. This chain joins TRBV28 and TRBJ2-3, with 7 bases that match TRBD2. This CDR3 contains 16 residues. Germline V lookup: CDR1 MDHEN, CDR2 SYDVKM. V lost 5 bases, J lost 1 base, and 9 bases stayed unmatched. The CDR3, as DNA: TGTGCCAGCAGTCCCATCGGGACTACCCGCACAGATACGCAGTATTTT. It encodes CASSPIGTTRTDTQYF.

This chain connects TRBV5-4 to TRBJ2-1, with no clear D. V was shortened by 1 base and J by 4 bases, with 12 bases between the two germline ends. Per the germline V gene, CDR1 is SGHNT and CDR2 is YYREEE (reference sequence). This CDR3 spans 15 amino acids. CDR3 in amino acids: CASSLSPAMYNEQFF. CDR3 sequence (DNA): TGTGCCAGCAGCTTGAGCCCCGCTATGTACAATGAGCAGTTCTTC.